The 29 T cell receptor beta chains below come from one sample, sequenced in a study of T cells in Graves' hyperthyroidism and ophthalmopathy. What was amplified from RNA transcripts were TCR beta CDR3 regions. HTBI primers were the set used in a first-round RT-PCR of the TCR CDR3. MiXCR was run by TCRdb on the multiplex PCR reads, yielding one entry per CDR3 protein. Seen here are around 600,000 distinct CDR3 sequences, less than 45% observed once, and the top ten hold roughly 6.5%. The sample comprised peripheral blood or thyroid tissue (not recorded which). The receptors derive from an adult man with Graves' disease, either hyperthyroidism or ophthalmopathy (not recorded which).

The V call is TRBV7-8, the J call TRBJ1-6, with D tentatively TRBD1 (5 bases). Germline CDR1 is SGHVS and CDR2 is FQNEAQ. The CDR3 totals 17 residues. V gave up 6 bases and J gave up 3 bases, with 18 bases separating them. The CDR3 sequence is CASSPGGGGSYNSPLHF. CDR3 in DNA: TGTGCCAGCAGTCCTGGGGGGGGGGGTAGCTATAATTCACCCCTCCACTTT.

This clonotype has just one count. The chain employs TRBV29-1 and TRBJ1-4, with TRBD1 identical over 8 bases. Germline assignment: CDR1 SQVTM and CDR2 ANQGSEA. V was pared by 8 bases and J by 3 bases, with 5 bases of the junction left unmatched. This CDR3 has 13 amino acids. DNA for the CDR3: TGCAGCCTAAGACAGGGGTCTAATGAAAAACTGTTTTTT. Translated, it gives CSLRQGSNEKLFF.

CDR3 DNA sequence: TGTGCCAGCAGTGAAGGTCAGGGGACTCGCGGCTACACCTTC. Translated: CASSEGQGTRGYTF. The chain is built from TRBV2 and TRBJ1-2, with a tentative D call TRBD1 (6 bases). The CDR3 runs to 14 residues. Germline values: CDR1 SNHLY, CDR2 FYNNEI. V was clipped by 1 base and J by 8 bases, with 14 bases between them.

This chain joins TRBV12-3 or TRBV12-4 and TRBJ1-1; 8 nucleotides align to TRBD1. The V and J ends lost 5 bases and 2 bases, in that order; junction bases with no gene match: 13. CDR3 length equals 17 residues. The DNA of the CDR3 is TGTGCCAGCAGTCCTACTGCGGACAGGGTGGTTAACACTGAAGCTTTCTTT. Translating it yields CASSPTADRVVNTEAFF.

Points on this clonotype: A much more abundant neighbour one base away suggests this may be a read error. V and J are TRBV20-1 and TRBJ1-1; D is unclear. The germline CDR1 and CDR2 sequences are DFQATT and SNEGSKA (reference sequence). Deletions cut 3 bases from V and 4 bases from J, with 3 bases between. This CDR3 spans 10 amino acids. In DNA form, the CDR3 reads TGCAGTGCTAGTAGCACTGAAGCTTTCTTT. Amino acids: CSASSTEAFF.

In regard to this clonotype: A much larger clone lies one base from this, so it may be a read error. The rearrangement uses TRBV10-3 and TRBJ1-5, with D unclear. Looked up from germline, CDR1 is ENHRY and CDR2 is SYGVKD. The length of the CDR3 is 13 residues. V lost 3 bases and J 4 bases, leaving 7 bases between the germline ends. The CDR3 sequence: CAISDGRNQPQHF. The CDR3 DNA sequence: TGTGCCATCAGTGACGGACGGAATCAGCCCCAGCATTTT.

This chain uses TRBV29-1 with TRBJ1-1; possible D gene TRBD1, 5 bases. Germline CDR1 SQVTM, CDR2 ANQGSEA. The CDR3 loop spans 12 amino acids. V was pared by 4 bases and J by 6 bases, with 12 bases between. The CDR3 reads CSVVDSDPEAFF. CDR3 DNA sequence: TGCAGCGTTGTAGACAGCGACCCTGAAGCTTTCTTT.

The CDR3 region has the DNA TGTGCCAGCAGCCAAGCAGGGAACAGGATTTCACCCCTCCACTTT. Translating gives CASSQAGNRISPLHF. The chain joins TRBV9 to TRBJ1-6; D might be TRBD1 (5 bases). V lost 4 bases and J 9 bases, leaving 17 bases between the germline ends. The CDR3 extends over 15 amino acids. Per the germline V gene, CDR1 is SGDLS and CDR2 is YYNGEE.

In its sample, this clonotype was seen a few times. This chain uses TRBV10-1 with TRBJ1-2; D remains ambiguous. V lost 3 bases to trimming and J lost 7 bases, with 12 bases between them. Germline CDR1 WNHNN, CDR2 SYGVQD (reference sequence). The CDR3 runs 13 residues. DNA of the CDR3: TGCGCCAGCAGTGAAAGGCGTTTGGGTGGCTACACCTTC. Encoded protein: CASSERRLGGYTF.

The rearrangement links TRBV15 to TRBJ2-7, with a possible D match to TRBD1 (6 bases). In germline, CDR1 is LNHNV, CDR2 YYDKDF (reference sequence). This CDR3 spans 17 amino acids. V dropped 0 bases and J dropped 4 bases, with 19 bases sitting between them. CDR3 protein: CATSRDLGLGGFYEQYF. In DNA, the CDR3 is TGTGCCACCAGCAGAGATCTCGGGCTAGGGGGTTTTTACGAGCAGTACTTC.

The chain has TRBV25-1 and TRBJ1-6, with TRBD1 as a possible D gene (6 bases). This CDR3 has 16 amino acids. Trimming cost V 1 base and J 5 bases, with 12 bases left between them. CDR1 and CDR2 (germline): MGHDK, SYGVNS. The CDR3 sequence: CASSESSGVHNSPLHF. The CDR3 DNA reads TGTGCCAGCAGTGAATCCTCAGGGGTTCATAATTCACCCCTCCACTTT.

This sequence joins TRBV15 and TRBJ1-1; D might be TRBD1 (5 bases). V was clipped by 3 bases and J by 0 bases, with 14 bases between them. The CDR3 is 16 amino acids. Germline assignment: CDR1 LNHNV and CDR2 YYDKDF (reference sequence). In DNA form, the CDR3 reads TGTGCCACCAGCAGGGACCGTGACAGATTGAACACTGAAGCTTTCTTT. This encodes CATSRDRDRLNTEAFF.

There are many counts of this clonotype. The chain links TRBV20-1 to TRBJ2-7, with 10 bases matching TRBD1. J lost 1 base, V lost 1 base, and 4 bases had no gene match. CDR3 length equals 15 residues. Per the germline V gene, CDR1 is DFQATT and CDR2 is SNEGSKA (reference sequence). Here the CDR3 DNA reads TGCAGTGCTAGAGTTGGGACAGGGGCATCCTACGAGCAGTACTTC. Encoded protein: CSARVGTGASYEQYF.

This clonotype was picked up a small number of times. The V and J genes are TRBV6-1 and TRBJ1-5, with unresolved D. This CDR3 has 15 residues. Germline V gene data show CDR1 as MNHNS and CDR2 as SASEGT. Trimming removed 3 bases at V and 0 bases at J, with 9 bases between. The CDR3 coding sequence is TGTGCCAGCAGTGAGCAGGTATATAGCAATCAGCCCCAGCATTTT. Its protein product is CASSEQVYSNQPQHF.

With respect to this clonotype: A much bigger clone sits one base away, suggesting this may be a read error. This chain links TRBV2 with TRBJ2-5, with D tentatively TRBD2 (6 bases). The CDR3 loop spans 12 amino acids. The germline CDR1 and CDR2 sequences are SNHLY and FYNNEI. V lost 3 bases to trimming and J lost 7 bases, with 9 bases between them. The CDR3 bases are TGTGCCAGCAGTGAGGGACTCGTGACCCAGTACTTC. Residues: CASSEGLVTQYF.

The CDR3 spells CASSLDRRRGTQETQYF. CDR3 coding DNA: TGTGCCAGCAGCTTAGACAGGCGGCGGGGGACCCAAGAGACCCAGTACTTC. The chain couples TRBV7-2 to TRBJ2-5, with 7 bases that match TRBD2. Germline V gene data show CDR1 as SGHTA and CDR2 as FQGNSA. V dropped 1 base and J dropped 1; count of bases not matched to a gene: 9. The CDR3 sequence is 17 residues long.

This clonotype was seen at least ten times. The chain combines TRBV9 with TRBJ1-6; 8 nucleotides agree with TRBD1. V lost 0 bases to trimming and J lost 14 bases; unmatched junction nucleotides: 10. The CDR3 has 15 residues. CDR1 and CDR2 from the germline V gene are SGDLS and YYNGEE. This CDR3 is CASSVEGTGTVALHF. Written as DNA, the CDR3 is TGTGCCAGCAGCGTAGAAGGGACAGGCACCGTCGCCCTCCACTTT. Complete variable domain (other parts from reference TRBV9 and TRBJ1-6): DSGVTQTPKHLITATGQRVTLRCSPRSGDLSVYWYQQSLDQGLQFLIQYYNGEERAKGNILERFSAQQFPDLHSELNLSSLELGDSALYFCASSVEGTGTVALHFGNGTRLTVT.

The J gene is TRBJ1-6, the V gene TRBV10-2; D is perhaps TRBD1 (6 bases). Germline CDR1 is WSHSY and CDR2 is SAAADI. There are 15 residues in the CDR3. Trimming cost V 0 bases and J 11 bases, with 14 bases left between them. CDR3 in amino acids: CASSESSGVGPPLHF. Written as DNA, the CDR3 is TGCGCCAGCAGTGAGTCATCAGGGGTTGGGCCACCCCTCCACTTT.

Note on this clonotype: The conserved closing phenylalanine or tryptophan is absent in this CDR3, likely reflecting a read error. The V and J genes are TRBV20-1 and TRBJ2-5; TRBD2 agrees at 10 bases. The CDR3 is 15 residues long. In germline, CDR1 is DFQATT, CDR2 SNEGSKA (reference sequence). Unmatched junction bases numbered 10, after V lost 4 bases and J lost 5 bases. This CDR3 reads CSATPEGLAWETQYL. The CDR3 coding sequence is TGCAGTGCTACCCCTGAGGGACTAGCGTGGGAGACCCAGTACCTC.

This clonotype was recorded at least ten times. The chain uses TRBV9 and TRBJ2-5, with unresolved D. The CDR3 has 12 amino acids. The germline CDR1 and CDR2 sequences are SGDLS and YYNGEE. Trimming took off 0 bases at V and 3 bases at J, with 3 bases between the two ends. CDR3 region: CASSVGEETQYF. CDR3 DNA sequence: TGTGCCAGCAGCGTAGGGGAAGAGACCCAGTACTTC.

This clonotype was detected many times. The chain couples TRBV15 to TRBJ1-2; D gene unclear. Trimming took off 0 bases at V and 0 bases at J, with 14 bases between the two ends. The CDR3 length is 17 residues. Germline CDR1 and CDR2: LNHNV and YYDKDF (reference sequence). Written as DNA, the CDR3 is TGTGCCACCAGCAGAGATGTCTTGCCCGATACTAACTATGGCTACACCTTC. Translated, it gives CATSRDVLPDTNYGYTF.

A word on this clonotype: A much larger clone is a single base away; this may be a read error. The V and J genes are TRBV7-8 and TRBJ2-7; 9 bases align to TRBD1. CDR3 length: 14 residues. Germline CDR1 SGHVS, CDR2 FQNEAQ. DNA of the CDR3: TGTGCCAGCAGGACAGGGGGACCTTCCTCCGAGCAGTACTTC. Its translation is CASRTGGPSSEQYF.

As regards this clonotype: A junction boundary mismatches the germline segment, possibly from a read error. The V and J genes are TRBV7-3 and TRBJ1-5; 9 bases line up with TRBD1. Germline CDR1 SGHTA, CDR2 FQGTGA. CDR3 length: 16 residues. CDR3 sequence (DNA): TGCGCCAGCAGCATAACTATGACAGGGGGTCGTCAGCCCCAGCATTTT. Translated, it gives CASSITMTGGRQPQHF.

This clonotype was detected only a few times. The chain links TRBV19 to TRBJ2-7; 7 nucleotides align to TRBD1. CDR1 and CDR2 (germline): LNHDA, SQIVND (reference sequence). V gave up 3 bases and J gave up 0 bases; unmatched junction bases: 2. CDR3 length: 14 residues. CDR3 residues: CASSMTGISYEQYF. The CDR3 bases are TGTGCCAGTAGTATGACAGGGATCTCCTACGAGCAGTACTTC.

V and J are TRBV4-1 and TRBJ2-5; a weak D match, TRBD2 (7 bases). Germline V lookup: CDR1 MGHRA, CDR2 YSYEKL. The CDR3 extends over 15 amino acids. Trimming left V 1 base short and J 3 bases short, with 12 bases between. Here the CDR3 DNA reads TGCGCCAGCAGCCAAGTTCAGGGGAGGGAAGAGACCCAGTACTTC. Amino acid sequence: CASSQVQGREETQYF.

The chain carries TRBV7-1 and TRBJ2-2; 7 nucleotides agree with TRBD1. TRBV7-1 is given ORF status, its function remaining uncertain. The CDR3 spans 16 residues. V shed 0 bases, J shed 3 bases, and the junction held 4 bases outside the gene matches. CDR3 in DNA: TGTGCCAGCAGCTCAGCCGACAGGGTATACACCGGGGAGCTGTTTTTT. As protein: CASSSADRVYTGELFF.

The chain couples TRBV7-9 to TRBJ1-1; D not resolved. The germline V and J ends were trimmed by 1 base and 11 bases, with 14 bases remaining between them. The CDR3 is 13 residues long. Germline CDR1 SEHNR, CDR2 FQNEAQ (reference sequence). The CDR3 DNA reads as TGTGCCAGCAGCTTAGTTGGCGCGGATGGGGCTTTCTTT. Amino acids: CASSLVGADGAFF.

The gene calls are TRBV15 and TRBJ1-6, with D maybe TRBD1 (5 bases). CDR1 LNHNV and CDR2 YYDKDF come from the germline V gene (reference sequence). V lost 5 bases and J 6 bases, leaving 8 bases between the germline ends. The CDR3 covers 13 residues. CDR3 region: CATSATANSPLHF. The CDR3, as DNA: TGTGCCACCAGCGCGACAGCTAATTCACCCCTCCACTTT.

In its sample, this clonotype was seen many times. This chain uses TRBV9 with TRBJ1-2, with TRBD1 as a possible D gene (5 bases). The ends were cut back, 3 bases at V and 4 bases at J, with 10 bases in the middle. Germline V gene lookup returns CDR1 SGDLS and CDR2 YYNGEE. The CDR3 has 13 amino acids. Here the CDR3 DNA reads TGTGCCAGCAGCGGACCAGGGACCTATGGCTACACCTTC. This gives the protein CASSGPGTYGYTF.